These 15 T cell receptor beta chains share one sample of origin, sequenced in a study of siplizumab effects on memory and regulatory T cells (dated 2019 in TCRdb). The library was obtained by the immunoSEQ multiplex PCR assay. The clones in this table, taken by TCRdb from immuneACCESS, are in-frame only. Not every clone is retained; where verified, under half of the shortfall comes from an unresolved V gene, and the cause of the rest is unknown. This sample has about 100,000 clones in its table, and 85% to 95% of those were observed once. Of the sample, 1% to 1.5% is held by the ten largest clones. Sequenced: non-Treg CD4+ T cells sorted from blood. The meaning of the sample's cell subset or site label: FACS-sorted unstimulated CD4+ non-regulatory T cells. These receptors all come from a human donor in good health.

V and J are TRBV9 and TRBJ2-3, with D tentatively TRBD1 (6 bases). The CDR3 is made up of 17 amino acids. Between the trimmed V and J ends, which lost 4 bases and 0 bases, there was a span of 18 bases. Per germline, CDR1 SGDLS and CDR2 YYNGEE. Here the CDR3 reads CASSPFSGTLSTDTQYF. For the CDR3, the DNA is TGTGCCAGCAGCCCCTTCTCCGGGACACTTAGCACAGATACGCAGTATTTT.

This chain joins TRBV18 and TRBJ1-1; D is ambiguous. The CDR3 is made up of 15 amino acids. CDR1 and CDR2 (germline): KGHSH, LQKENI. With 3 bases removed from V and 1 base from J, the gap between germline ends came to 12 bases. The CDR3 spells CASSPDRQPNTEAFF. In nucleotides, the CDR3 is TGTGCCAGCTCACCCGATCGGCAGCCGAACACTGAAGCTTTCTTT. The full variable domain, with the rest looked up from reference TRBV18 and TRBJ1-1, is NAGVMQNPRHLVRRRGQEARLRCSPMKGHSHVYWYRQLPEEGLKFMVYLQKENIIDESGMPKERFSAEFPKEGPSILRIQQVVRGDSAAYFCASSPDRQPNTEAFFGQGTRLTVV.

The chain combines TRBV7-3 with TRBJ2-7, with 9 bases matching TRBD1. Germline V gene data show CDR1 as SGHTA and CDR2 as FQGTGA. V was pared by 2 bases and J by 3 bases, with 5 bases of the junction left unmatched. The CDR3 runs 15 residues. The chain's CDR3 is CASSLEGTGLYEQYF. The CDR3 DNA follows: TGTGCCAGCAGCTTAGAGGGGACAGGGCTCTACGAGCAGTACTTC.

The J gene is TRBJ2-2, the V gene TRBV5-1; D remains ambiguous. The V gene's germline CDR1 is SGHRS and CDR2 YFSETQ. This CDR3 contains 13 residues. Trimming removed 0 bases at V and 3 bases at J, with 3 bases between. CDR3 coding DNA: TGCGCCAGCAGCTTGGCCCACACCGGGGAGCTGTTTTTT. Amino acid sequence: CASSLAHTGELFF. Full variable domain (remainder filled in from reference TRBV5-1 and TRBJ2-2): KAGVTQTPRYLIKTRGQQVTLSCSPISGHRSVSWYQQTPGQGLQFLFEYFSETQRNKGNFPGRFSGRQFSNSRSEMNVSTLELGDSALYLCASSLAHTGELFFGEGSRLTVL.

The rearrangement links TRBV13 to TRBJ1-2; D not certain. Trimming pared 5 bases from V and 7 bases from J, leaving 11 bases between. From germline, CDR1 is PRHDT and CDR2 FYEKMQ (reference sequence). There are 12 residues in the CDR3. The CDR3 spells CASSPREFGYTF. DNA of the CDR3: TGTGCCAGCAGCCCCCGCGAGTTTGGCTACACCTTC.

The chain recombines TRBV19 with TRBJ2-1, with 7 bases aligning to TRBD2. The trim removed 6 bases at V and 4 bases at J, leaving 15 bases unmatched. CDR1 is LNHDA and CDR2 is SQIVND in the germline V gene (reference sequence). There are 17 residues in the CDR3. The CDR3 sequence: CASSPQLGAGVYNEQFF. CDR3 in DNA: TGTGCCAGTAGCCCCCAACTAGGGGCGGGGGTATACAATGAGCAGTTCTTC.

This clone was seen a single time. J is TRBJ2-1 and V is TRBV6-5, with a possible D match to TRBD2 (6 bases). V was pared by 0 bases and J by 6 bases, with 9 bases between. This CDR3 has 14 amino acids. Germline CDR1 MNHEY, CDR2 SVGAGI. The CDR3 region is CASSYSPSANEQFF. The CDR3 nucleotides read TGTGCCAGCAGTTACTCTCCTAGCGCCAATGAGCAGTTCTTC.

The gene calls are TRBV20-1 and TRBJ2-7, with D perhaps matching TRBD2 (5 bases). The germline gives CDR1 DFQATT, CDR2 SNEGSKA (reference sequence). V gave up 5 bases and J gave up 4 bases, with 9 bases separating them. The CDR3 is 11 amino acids. Here the CDR3 reads CSAYTRYEQYF. The DNA of the CDR3 is TGCAGTGCTTACACTAGATACGAGCAGTACTTC.

This clone has a handful of counts. Relative to the germline gene, one junction end is altered; a read error may explain this. The V gene is TRBV9, the J gene TRBJ1-2; a possible D gene is TRBD1 (5 bases). From germline, CDR1 is SGDLS and CDR2 YYNGEE. The length of the CDR3 is 16 residues. CDR3 DNA: TGTGCCAGCAGCGTAGAAGGGCCCGGCAGGGTTGGTGGCCACACCTTC. Residues: CASSVEGPGRVGGHTF.

The chain combines TRBV5-4 with TRBJ2-3; D remains unclear. Germline assignment: CDR1 SGHNT and CDR2 YYREEE (reference sequence). Between the trimmed V and J ends, which lost 0 bases and 1 base, there was a span of 6 bases. The CDR3 sequence is 14 residues long. CDR3 in amino acids: CASSLAGGTDTQYF. The CDR3 region has the DNA TGTGCCAGCAGCTTGGCCGGAGGCACAGATACGCAGTATTTT.

This chain uses TRBV5-4 with TRBJ1-1, with D possibly matching TRBD1 (6 bases). The CDR3 has 14 amino acids. Germline V gene sequence: CDR1 SGHNT, CDR2 YYREEE (reference sequence). Trimming removed 3 bases at V and 3 bases at J, with 12 bases between. In DNA, the CDR3 is TGTGCCAGCAGCTGGGGGAGGGGGGACACTGAAGCTTTCTTT. Amino acids: CASSWGRGDTEAFF.

The V gene is TRBV6-1, the J gene TRBJ2-7; D uncertain. Germline-derived CDR1 and CDR2 are MNHNS and SASEGT. The CDR3 consists of 12 residues. The ends were cut back, 1 base at V and 4 bases at J, with 5 bases in the middle. In DNA, the CDR3 is TGTGCCAGCAGTGAAGGGAGTTACGAGCAGTACTTC. Protein: CASSEGSYEQYF.

With respect to this clone: A read error may account for a junction end that differs from germline. V gene TRBV5-3 combines with J gene TRBJ1-1; weak D call: TRBD1 (6 bases). TRBV5-3 is reported as an ORF; its role is uncertain. The CDR3 is 13 residues long. Written as DNA, the CDR3 is TGTGCCAGCAGCTTGAAGGGGGGTTTTGAAGCTTTCTTT. This encodes CASSLKGGFEAFF.

Concerning this clone itself: Relative to the germline gene, one junction end is altered; a read error may explain this. V and J are TRBV2 and TRBJ2-1; 11 bases align to TRBD1. The length of the CDR3 is 15 residues. Germline V CDR1 and CDR2: SNHLY, FYNNEI. The CDR3 coding sequence is TGTGCCAGCAACCCCGGACAGGGGGCGCCCAATGAGCAATTCTTC. This codes for CASNPGQGAPNEQFF. Full variable domain (remainder filled in from reference TRBV2 and TRBJ2-1): EPEVTQTPSHQVTQMGQEVILRCVPISNHLYFYWYRQILGQKVEFLVSFYNNEISEKSEIFDDQFSVERPDGSNFTLKIRSTKLEDSAMYFCASNPGQGAPNEQFFGPGTRLTVL.

This clone was counted a few times. This rearrangement joins TRBV2 to TRBJ2-5; D unclear. Germline V CDR1 and CDR2: SNHLY, FYNNEI. The CDR3 is made up of 15 amino acids. Trimming took 0 bases from V and 2 from J, leaving 10 bases between them. The CDR3 reads CASSEAGNPQETQYF. The CDR3 coding sequence is TGTGCCAGCAGTGAAGCAGGGAACCCTCAAGAGACCCAGTACTTC. Full variable domain (outside the CDR3, taken from reference TRBV2 and TRBJ2-5): EPEVTQTPSHQVTQMGQEVILRCVPISNHLYFYWYRQILGQKVEFLVSFYNNEISEKSEIFDDQFSVERPDGSNFTLKIRSTKLEDSAMYFCASSEAGNPQETQYFGPGTRLLVL.